Below, 4 T cell receptor beta chains from the same sample are listed, as sequenced in a study of ipilimumab plus nivolumab after autologous stem cell transplantation. Measured with immunoSEQ multiplex PCR; TCRdb has only the in-frame clones, and not every one. Among 10,000 to 15,000 clones listed, roughly 72% were seen once. The source material was PBMCs, sampled in a trial of ipilimumab plus nivolumab as post-transplant consolidation. These receptors were obtained from a male donor with diffuse large B-cell lymphoma.

The rearrangement joins TRBV6-4 to TRBJ1-5; 7 nucleotides align to TRBD1. The germline V gene encodes CDR1 MRHNA and CDR2 SNTAGT. The CDR3 is 15 amino acids. Trimming at V came to 1 base and at J to 5 bases, leaving 5 bases not matched to a gene. DNA for the CDR3: TGTGCCAGCAGTGACTGTGGCAGGGGGGATCAGCCCCAGCATTTT. Residues: CASSDCGRGDQPQHF.

CDR3 DNA sequence: TGTGCCAGCAGTGAAGGGACTAGCGGGGTGAACTACGAGCAGTACTTC. Residues: CASSEGTSGVNYEQYF. The chain joins TRBV6-1 to TRBJ2-7; TRBD2 agrees at 12 bases. The CDR3 totals 16 residues. Germline assignment: CDR1 MNHNS and CDR2 SASEGT. J gave up 3 bases and V 1 base, and 4 bases lay outside the gene matches.

This clone was recorded only once. The rearrangement links TRBV6-1 to TRBJ2-1; the D gene could be TRBD1 or TRBD2 (5 bases each). CDR3 length: 13 amino acids. The V end lost 8 bases, the J end lost 3 bases, and 11 bases lay between the germline ends. Germline CDR1 MNHNS, CDR2 SASEGT. The CDR3 spells CASRDGFYNEQFF. The CDR3 DNA is TGTGCCAGCCGGGACGGCTTCTACAATGAGCAGTTCTTC.

The rearrangement links TRBV7-9 to TRBJ2-7; D is tentatively TRBD1 or TRBD2 (5 bases each). The length of the CDR3 is 16 residues. The ends were cut back, 5 bases at V and 5 bases at J, with 22 bases in the middle. Per the germline V gene, CDR1 is SEHNR and CDR2 is FQNEAQ (reference sequence). The CDR3: CASSPSWDARVNEQYF. CDR3 DNA sequence: TGTGCCAGCAGCCCCTCCTGGGACGCTAGAGTCAACGAGCAGTACTTC.